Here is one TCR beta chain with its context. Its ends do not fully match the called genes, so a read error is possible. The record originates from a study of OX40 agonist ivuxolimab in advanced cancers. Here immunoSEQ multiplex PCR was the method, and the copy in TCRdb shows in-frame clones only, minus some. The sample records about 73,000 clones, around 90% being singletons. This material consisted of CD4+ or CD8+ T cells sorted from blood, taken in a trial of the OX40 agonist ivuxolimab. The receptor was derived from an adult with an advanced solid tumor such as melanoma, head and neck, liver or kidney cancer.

CDR3 sequence: CASSSLNSYEQYF. The CDR3, as DNA: TGTGCCAGCAGCTCATTAAACTCCTACGAGCAGTACTTC. V usage is TRBV5-1 and J usage is TRBJ2-7; D ambiguous. The CDR3 loop spans 13 amino acids. Germline CDR1 reads SGHRS; CDR2 reads YFSETQ.